These 9 T cell receptor beta chains came from one sample sequenced in a study of T cell repertoires in cytomegalovirus infection. TCRdb itself ran the reads through MiXCR, one entry per CDR3 protein. The sample lists approximately 700,000 distinct CDR3 sequences; approximately 40% were seen once. Sequencing was performed on PBMCs. These receptors were obtained from a human donor in good health (CMV status not recorded). Some clones in this sample may be carry-over from other donors' samples.

In its sample, this clonotype was seen a few times. This chain connects TRBV7-2 to TRBJ1-1; the D gene is possibly TRBD1 (5 bases). This CDR3 is 16 amino acids long. The ends were cut back, 2 bases at V and 0 bases at J, with 13 bases in the middle. In germline, CDR1 is SGHTA, CDR2 FQGNSA. Here the CDR3 reads CASSLRNNRMNTEAFF. In nucleotides, the CDR3 is TGTGCCAGCAGCTTACGAAATAACAGGATGAACACTGAAGCTTTCTTT.

The V gene is TRBV2, the J gene TRBJ1-2; possible D gene TRBD1, 5 bases. The CDR3 extends over 17 amino acids. Germline-derived CDR1 and CDR2 are SNHLY and FYNNEI. V was clipped by 1 base and J by 4 bases, with 19 bases between them. In DNA form, the CDR3 reads TGTGCCAGCAGTGAAGGGTACAGGCAAAGTCGGAGCTATGGCTACACCTTC. Amino acid sequence: CASSEGYRQSRSYGYTF.

V gene TRBV3-1 combines with J gene TRBJ2-7; weak D call: TRBD2 (6 bases). CDR1 and CDR2 from the germline V gene are LGHDT and YNNKEL (reference sequence). The CDR3 totals 13 residues. The V gene lost 4 bases and the J gene lost 5 bases, with 12 bases spanning the gap. The CDR3 nucleotides are TGTGCCAGCAGCCCCGGGGGACGCGACGAGCAGTACTTC. This codes for CASSPGGRDEQYF.

This chain connects TRBV6-4 to TRBJ2-7; D possibly corresponds to TRBD1 (5 bases). The CDR3 sequence is 15 residues long. Trimming stripped 3 bases from V and 5 bases from J, with 17 bases between. From germline, CDR1 is MRHNA and CDR2 SNTAGT. In DNA form, the CDR3 reads TGTGCCAGCAGTGAACTGACCGTTCAGGGCCACGAGCAGTACTTC. Translated, it gives CASSELTVQGHEQYF.

The chain carries TRBV10-3 and TRBJ1-5; 9 bases match TRBD1. Germline V gives CDR1 ENHRY, CDR2 SYGVKD. J gave up 3 bases and V 10 bases, and 13 bases lay outside the gene matches. This CDR3 contains 16 residues. CDR3 coding DNA: TGTGCCACCCTATCTCCCGGGACAGGGTACAATCAGCCCCAGCATTTT. It codes for CATLSPGTGYNQPQHF.

As concerns this clonotype: One junction end does not reproduce the germline sequence, and a read error may be involved. The rearrangement uses TRBV28 and TRBJ2-7; 7 bases fit TRBD1. The V gene's germline CDR1 is MDHEN and CDR2 SYDVKM. CDR3 length: 16 residues. The CDR3 nucleotides are TGTGCCAGCAGGACCGCTTCGGGACAGACCCCCTACGAGCAGTCCTTC. It specifies CASRTASGQTPYEQSF.

This clonotype was found many times. The chain combines TRBV7-2 with TRBJ2-1; 9 nucleotides match TRBD2. CDR3 length equals 17 residues. Germline V gene lookup returns CDR1 SGHTA and CDR2 FQGNSA. J gave up 4 bases and V 6 bases, and 13 bases lay outside the gene matches. CDR3 nucleotides: TGTGCCAGCAGGGAGAAACCGGGACTAGCCTCTTACAATGAGCAGTTCTTC. The encoded protein is CASREKPGLASYNEQFF.

This clonotype was detected many times. The rearrangement uses TRBV7-6 and TRBJ2-7; 13 nucleotides line up with TRBD2. J gave up 3 bases and V 1 base, and 3 bases lay outside the gene matches. The CDR3 spans 16 residues. Germline lookup yields CDR1 SGHVS and CDR2 FNYEAQ. CDR3 in DNA: TGTGCCAGCAGCTTAGTGGGGACTAGCGGGAACTACGAGCAGTACTTC. Translating it yields CASSLVGTSGNYEQYF. Full variable domain (remainder filled in from reference TRBV7-6 and TRBJ2-7): GAGVSQSPRYKVTKRGQDVALRCDPISGHVSLYWYRQALGQGPEFLTYFNYEAQQDKSGLPNDRFSAERPEGSISTLTIQRTEQRDSAMYRCASSLVGTSGNYEQYFGPGTRLTVT.

The chain links TRBV2 to TRBJ1-5, with D hard to call. The CDR3 is 14 amino acids. Germline-derived CDR1 and CDR2 are SNHLY and FYNNEI. Trimming took 2 bases from V and 6 from J, leaving 11 bases between them. The CDR3 region is CASSEIHSSQPQHF. CDR3 DNA sequence: TGTGCCAGCAGTGAAATCCACAGCTCTCAGCCCCAGCATTTT.